One sample yielded the 13 T cell receptor beta chains listed below, sequenced in a study of blood T cells in healthy people across ages. PCR was performed a second time for roughly 7 to 11 cycles using a sample-barcoded 5' primer and a J-beta primer mix. MiXCR, run by TCRdb on the 5' RACE reads, gives a single entry per CDR3 protein. Altogether 600,000 to 800,000 distinct CDR3 sequences are present, under 25% being singletons, with the ten largest covering approximately 3.7%. Material for sequencing was blood. Receptors originate from a man in his 70s in good health.

This clonotype appeared a few times. The chain has TRBV10-3 and TRBJ2-5, with D perhaps TRBD1 or TRBD2 (6 bases each). This CDR3 comprises 16 residues. CDR1 and CDR2 from the germline V gene are ENHRY and SYGVKD. V lost 4 bases, J lost 4 bases, and 19 bases lay in between. CDR3 coding DNA: TGTGCCATCAGTGCACTCGACACCGGAGGGGGAGAGACCCAGTACTTC. Its translation: CAISALDTGGGETQYF.

The chain joins TRBV6-1 to TRBJ2-1, with D unclear. The CDR3 runs 11 residues. V was pared by 5 bases and J by 4 bases, with 3 bases between. Germline CDR1 reads MNHNS; CDR2 reads SASEGT. The CDR3, as DNA: TGTGCCAGCAGTATTTACAATGAGCAGTTCTTC. This encodes CASSIYNEQFF.

The rearrangement uses TRBV25-1 and TRBJ2-1; 14 bases match TRBD2. From germline, CDR1 is MGHDK and CDR2 SYGVNS. Trimming cost V 2 bases and J 6 bases; bases outside gene matches: 3. The CDR3 totals 16 residues. In nucleotides, the CDR3 is TGTGCCAGCAGTGAAGTAGGACTAGCGGGAGGCAATGAGCAGTTCTTC. Translated: CASSEVGLAGGNEQFF.

A remark on this clonotype: One junction end disagrees with the germline gene, perhaps due to a read error. The genes are TRBV3-1 and TRBJ2-2; 16 positions match TRBD2. Germline V gene sequence: CDR1 LGHDT, CDR2 YNNKEL (reference sequence). The CDR3 length is 19 residues. CDR3 bases: TGCGCCAGCAGCCGCCTCGGGACTAGCGGGAGGGCCAACACCGGGGAGCTGTTTTTT. This translates into CASSRLGTSGRANTGELFF.

This clonotype was recorded many times. The chain is built from TRBV2 and TRBJ2-2; 12 nucleotides line up with TRBD2. The CDR3 extends over 15 amino acids. Germline V gene lookup returns CDR1 SNHLY and CDR2 FYNNEI. Losses at the gene ends were 7 bases for V and 3 bases for J; bases not matched to a gene: 3. CDR3: CASKTSGSHTGELFF. The CDR3 DNA reads as TGTGCCAGCAAGACTAGCGGGAGCCACACCGGGGAGCTGTTTTTT.

The chain carries TRBV7-9 and TRBJ1-1; D not certain. The CDR3 runs to 15 residues. Trimming left V 1 base short and J 0 bases short, with 9 bases between. Germline-derived CDR1 and CDR2 are SEHNR and FQNEAQ (reference sequence). CDR3 DNA sequence: TGTGCCAGCAGCTTAGTGATCGGACTGAACACTGAAGCTTTCTTT. It is translated as CASSLVIGLNTEAFF.

This clonotype occurred a few times. The chain employs TRBV12-5 and TRBJ2-5; D is uncertain. The V and J ends lost 1 base and 2 bases respectively, with 5 bases between them. This CDR3 spans 13 amino acids. Germline V gives CDR1 LGHNT, CDR2 FRNRAP. Written as DNA, the CDR3 is TGTGCTAGTGGTTTGGAGACTCAAGAGACCCAGTACTTC. Its protein product is CASGLETQETQYF.

This clonotype was seen only a few times. The rearrangement links TRBV3-1 to TRBJ2-5; TRBD1 agrees at 9 bases. There are 15 residues in the CDR3. The junction had 4 bases not matched to a gene; V was cut back by 2 bases and J by 3 bases. Germline CDR1 and CDR2: LGHDT and YNNKEL (reference sequence). CDR3 DNA sequence: TGTGCCAGCAGCCAACCGGGACAGGGTAAAGAGACCCAGTACTTC. Translating it yields CASSQPGQGKETQYF.

This clonotype was seen a few times. The chain employs TRBV24-1 and TRBJ2-2; 7 positions match TRBD1. The CDR3 spans 14 residues. V shed 7 bases, J shed 5 bases, and the junction held 6 bases outside the gene matches. Germline V gene lookup returns CDR1 KGHDR and CDR2 SFDVKD. CDR3 DNA sequence: TGTGCCACCAGCGAGACAGGGCTGACCGGGGAGCTGTTTTTT. Translated: CATSETGLTGELFF.

This clonotype was counted between two and nine times. The chain couples TRBV4-3 to TRBJ2-5, with 11 bases aligning to TRBD2. Trimming cost V 5 bases and J 0 bases; bases outside gene matches: 5. The CDR3 contains 16 residues. Germline CDR1 and CDR2: LGHNA and YSLEER. As DNA, the CDR3 is TGCGCCAGCAGCGATAGCGGGAGGGCCTACCAAGAGACCCAGTACTTC. Encoded protein: CASSDSGRAYQETQYF.

The rearrangement uses TRBV29-1 and TRBJ1-1; 7 nucleotides line up with TRBD1. In germline, CDR1 is SQVTM, CDR2 ANQGSEA. With 4 bases clipped from V and 5 bases from J, the junction kept 10 bases outside the gene matches. There are 14 residues in the CDR3. The CDR3 DNA sequence: TGCAGCGTTGTCCACAGGGGCGGAAAAACTGAAGCTTTCTTT. Its protein is CSVVHRGGKTEAFF.

The gene calls are TRBV5-1 and TRBJ2-7; TRBD1 matches 9 bases. The trim removed 4 bases at V and 5 bases at J, leaving 7 bases unmatched. CDR1 is SGHRS, CDR2 YFSETQ, per germline. The CDR3 length is 14 residues. In nucleotides, the CDR3 is TGCGCCAGCAGCGGCGGACAGGGGAACCACGAGCAGTACTTC. Protein sequence: CASSGGQGNHEQYF.

This clonotype was observed many times. This rearrangement joins TRBV12-3 or TRBV12-4 to TRBJ2-1; 11 bases agree with TRBD2. This CDR3 contains 15 residues. The V and J ends lost 5 bases and 4 bases, in that order; junction bases with no gene match: 4. Written as DNA, the CDR3 is TGTGCCAGCAGTCGACTAGCGGGGATATACAATGAGCAGTTCTTC. Amino acids: CASSRLAGIYNEQFF.